The rows below give T cell receptor beta chains drawn from one sample of a study of response to subunit inactivated influenza vaccine. One entry per CDR3 protein results from TCRdb running MiXCR on the RT-PCR reads. Of fewer than 800,000 distinct CDR3 sequences in the sample, roughly 14% were seen once. The sequencing used PBMCs from blood, collected roughly 12 days after vaccination. These receptors were obtained from a man aged 50 to 60 who received an inactivated influenza vaccine. Each CDR3 is given with its conserved first and last residue. Fields, in order: V gene, D gene, J gene, clone size, CDR3 DNA, CDR3 protein. The D gene is left open where the match is weak. Expanded clones are given a class, and other clones once, few, many or no size at all.

TRBV10-3,NA,TRBJ1-6,few,TGTGCCATCAGCGCGGGACGGAATAATTCACCCCTCCACTTT,CAISAGRNNSPLHF
TRBV7-8,NA,TRBJ1-5,few,TGTGCCAGCAGCTCTGGGGGGGGCTCTCAGCCCCAGCATTTT,CASSSGGGSQPQHF
TRBV6-5,NA,TRBJ2-2,few,TGTGCCAGCAGTTACTCGGCCCCCGGGGAGCTGTTTTTT,CASSYSAPGELFF
TRBV9,NA,TRBJ1-1,few,TGTGCCAGCAGCACCACAGGGTGGACTGAAGCTTTCTTT,CASSTTGWTEAFF
TRBV5-1,NA,TRBJ2-7,NA,TGCGCCAGCAGCCCGAGGATGGGGGCTCCCTCCTACGAGCAGTACTTC,CASSPRMGAPSYEQYF
TRBV7-2,TRBD2,TRBJ2-7,few,TGTGCCAGCAGCTTAGCTGGGCGACTAGCGGGAGAAAAATACGAGCAGTACTTC,CASSLAGRLAGEKYEQYF
TRBV7-2,TRBD1,TRBJ2-1,few,TGTGCCAGCGGGACAGGGATGTACAATGAGCAGTTCTTC,CASGTGMYNEQFF
TRBV5-1,NA,TRBJ1-1,many,TGCGCCAGCAGCTTGAGTCTTCGGTCTGCGCGGCCCACTGAAGCTTTCTTT,CASSLSLRSARPTEAFF
TRBV7-8,NA,TRBJ1-4,few,TGTGCCAGCAGCTTATATGTTATTTGGGCGGGGGGGTCCACTAATGAAAAACTGTTTTTT,CASSLYVIWAGGSTNEKLFF
TRBV6-1,NA,TRBJ2-6,NA,TGTGCCAGCAGTGAAGACAGGTCTGGGGCCAACGTCCTGACTTTC,CASSEDRSGANVLTF
TRBV11-1,TRBD2,TRBJ2-6,NA,TGTGCCAGCAGCCCATCTCCGGGGGGGCTTAACTCTGGGGCCAACGTCCTGACTTTC,CASSPSPGGLNSGANVLTF
TRBV29-1,NA,TRBJ1-2,NA,TGCAGCGTTGAAGAGGACCATGGCTACACCTTC,CSVEEDHGYTF
TRBV20-1,TRBD2,TRBJ2-4,many,TGCAGTGCTTCGCAACTAGCGGTGCTAGCCAAAAACATTCAGTACTTC,CSASQLAVLAKNIQYF
TRBV15,NA,TRBJ2-5,NA,TGTGCCACCAGCAGAGCGCCAGGAGAGACCCAGTACTTC,CATSRAPGETQYF
TRBV6-1,TRBD1,TRBJ2-7,many,TGTGCCAGCACCGAGACAGGGACCTACGAGCAGTACTTC,CASTETGTYEQYF
TRBV11-3,NA,TRBJ2-2,few,TGTGCCAGCAGCCCCGGGAGAGACACCGGGGAGCTGTTTTTT,CASSPGRDTGELFF
TRBV6-1,NA,TRBJ2-7,NA,TGTGCCAGTTCCGGGACCGCCCGCGAGCAGTACTTC,CASSGTAREQYF
TRBV6-1,TRBD2,TRBJ2-1,few,TGTGCCAGCAGTGAACGGACTAGCGACGCCTACAATGAGCAGTTCTTC,CASSERTSDAYNEQFF
TRBV3-1,TRBD2,TRBJ2-5,few,TGTGCCAGCAGCCAGACTAGCGGGAGGGCCGTTTATGAGACCCAGTACTTC,CASSQTSGRAVYETQYF
TRBV24-1,NA,TRBJ2-1,NA,TGTGCCACCAGTGATCTGGTGAACAATGAGCAGTTCTTC,CATSDLVNNEQFF
TRBV3-1,NA,TRBJ1-5,many,TGTGCCAGCAGCCAAAGTGTCAGGTCCGGTGGGTCCCAGCATTTT,CASSQSVRSGGSQHF
TRBV4-3,NA,TRBJ2-7,few,TGCGCCAGCAGCGGATACCGGGACTTACCGTACGAGCAGTACTTC,CASSGYRDLPYEQYF
TRBV4-1,TRBD1,TRBJ1-2,NA,TGCGCCAGCAGCCAACGGGACAGGGAGATTGGCTACACCTTC,CASSQRDREIGYTF
TRBV7-2,NA,TRBJ2-5,NA,TGTGCCAGCAGCTTCCTGGCTCAAGAGACCCAGTACTTC,CASSFLAQETQYF
TRBV4-2,NA,TRBJ1-5,NA,TGTGCCAGCAGCCAAGAAATCGGCAGCAATCAGCCCCAGCATTTT,CASSQEIGSNQPQHF
TRBV7-8,NA,TRBJ1-5,NA,TGTGCCAGCAGCTCGTCCTATCAGCCCCAGCATTTT,CASSSSYQPQHF
TRBV6-2/TRBV6-3,TRBD1,TRBJ1-6,few,TGTGCCAGCAGCCCGCTAACAGGGGTAAGGTCACCCCTCCACTTT,CASSPLTGVRSPLHF
TRBV4-2,TRBD1,TRBJ2-2,many,TGTGCCAGCAGCCAAGAACAGGGGAGAGTCACCGGGGAGCTGTTTTTT,CASSQEQGRVTGELFF
TRBV27,NA,TRBJ2-1,few,TGTGCCAGCAGTTTTGGACGGGACAATGAGCAGTTCTTC,CASSFGRDNEQFF
TRBV11-1,TRBD1,TRBJ1-1,NA,TGTGCCAGCAGCCCCGGGACAGGGGGCGAATTTATGAACACTGAAGCTTTCTTT,CASSPGTGGEFMNTEAFF
TRBV18,NA,TRBJ2-6,few,TGTGCCAGCTCACCTACGGGACCGGCCAACGTCCTGACTTTC,CASSPTGPANVLTF
TRBV5-6,NA,TRBJ2-2,NA,TGTGCCAGCAGCGTGAAGACCGAGTGGGGGACCGGGGAGCTGTTTTTT,CASSVKTEWGTGELFF
TRBV12-3/TRBV12-4,TRBD2,TRBJ2-1,few,TGTGCCAGCAGTTTAGAAGCGGGAGGTAGTAATGAGCAGTTCTTC,CASSLEAGGSNEQFF
TRBV6-1,NA,TRBJ1-5,few,TGTGCCAGCAAAGGATCACAGAGCAATCAGCCCCAGCATTTT,CASKGSQSNQPQHF
TRBV29-1,NA,TRBJ2-7,NA,TGCAGCGTTGAAGAGGTCTACGGTGGGACCTACGAGCAGTACTTC,CSVEEVYGGTYEQYF
TRBV20-1,NA,TRBJ1-5,few,TGCAGTGCTAGCGGTCACCAGGATATTCAGCCCCAGCATTTT,CSASGHQDIQPQHF
TRBV15,NA,TRBJ2-3,NA,TGTGCCACCAGCACTCGACAAACAGATACGCAGTATTTT,CATSTRQTDTQYF